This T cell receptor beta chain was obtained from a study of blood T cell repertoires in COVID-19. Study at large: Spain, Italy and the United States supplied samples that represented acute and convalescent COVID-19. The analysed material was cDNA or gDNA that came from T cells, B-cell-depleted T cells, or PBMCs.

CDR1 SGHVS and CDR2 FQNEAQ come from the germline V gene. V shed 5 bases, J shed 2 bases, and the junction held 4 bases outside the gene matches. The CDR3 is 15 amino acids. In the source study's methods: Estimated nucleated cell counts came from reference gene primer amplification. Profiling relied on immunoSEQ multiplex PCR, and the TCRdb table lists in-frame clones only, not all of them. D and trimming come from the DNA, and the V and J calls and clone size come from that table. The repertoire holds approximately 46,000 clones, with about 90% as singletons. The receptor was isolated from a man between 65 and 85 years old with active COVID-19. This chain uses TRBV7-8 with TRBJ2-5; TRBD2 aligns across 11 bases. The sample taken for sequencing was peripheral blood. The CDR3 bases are TGTGCCAGCAGCACGGCTAGCGGGGGGCAAGAGACCCAGTACTTC. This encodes CASSTASGGQETQYF.